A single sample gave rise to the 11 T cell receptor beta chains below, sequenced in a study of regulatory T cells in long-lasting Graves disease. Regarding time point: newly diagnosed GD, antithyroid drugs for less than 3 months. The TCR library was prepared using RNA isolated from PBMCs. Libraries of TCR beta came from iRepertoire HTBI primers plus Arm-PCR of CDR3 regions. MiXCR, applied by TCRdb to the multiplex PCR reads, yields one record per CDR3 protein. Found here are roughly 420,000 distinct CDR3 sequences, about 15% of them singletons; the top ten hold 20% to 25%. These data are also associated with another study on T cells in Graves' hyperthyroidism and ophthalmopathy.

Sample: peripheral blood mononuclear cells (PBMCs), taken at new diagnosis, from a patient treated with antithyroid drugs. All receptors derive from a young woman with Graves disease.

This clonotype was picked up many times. In DNA, the CDR3 is TGTGCCAGCAGCCAGCTAGCGGGAGGGCCAAATGAGCAGTTCTTC. Translating it yields CASSQLAGGPNEQFF. The chain uses TRBV3-1 and TRBJ2-1; 12 bases fit TRBD2. The CDR3 runs to 15 residues. After removal of 3 bases from V and 7 bases from J, the junction contained 4 bases not matched to a gene. Per the germline V gene, CDR1 is LGHDT and CDR2 is YNNKEL (reference sequence).

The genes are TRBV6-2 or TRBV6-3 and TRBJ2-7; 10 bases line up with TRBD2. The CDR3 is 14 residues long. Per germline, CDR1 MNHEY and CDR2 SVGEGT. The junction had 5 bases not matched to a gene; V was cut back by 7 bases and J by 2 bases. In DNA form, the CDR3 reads TGTGCCAGCACAGCGGGGACTAGCGCCTACGAGCAGTACTTC. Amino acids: CASTAGTSAYEQYF.

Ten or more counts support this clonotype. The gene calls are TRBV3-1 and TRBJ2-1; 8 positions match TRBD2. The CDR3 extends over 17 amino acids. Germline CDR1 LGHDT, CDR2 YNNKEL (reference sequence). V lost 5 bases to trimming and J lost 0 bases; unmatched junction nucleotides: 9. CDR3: CASSYRLASSSYNEQFF. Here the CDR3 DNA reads TGTGCCAGCAGCTATAGACTAGCGTCTAGCTCCTACAATGAGCAGTTCTTC.

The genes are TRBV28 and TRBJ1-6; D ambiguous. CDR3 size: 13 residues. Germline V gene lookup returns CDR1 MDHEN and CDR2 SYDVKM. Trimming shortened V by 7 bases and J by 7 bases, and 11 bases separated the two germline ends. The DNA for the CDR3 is TGTGCCAGCATATCAGCGGGGAATTCACCCCTCCACTTT. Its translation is CASISAGNSPLHF.

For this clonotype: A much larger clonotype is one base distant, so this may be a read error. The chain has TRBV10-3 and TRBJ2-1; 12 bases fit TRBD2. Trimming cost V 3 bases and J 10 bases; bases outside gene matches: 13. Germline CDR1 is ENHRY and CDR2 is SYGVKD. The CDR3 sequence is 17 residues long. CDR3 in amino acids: CAISEPASGRDPYEQFF. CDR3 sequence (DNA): TGTGCCATCAGTGAACCAGCTAGCGGGAGGGATCCCTACGAGCAGTTCTTC.

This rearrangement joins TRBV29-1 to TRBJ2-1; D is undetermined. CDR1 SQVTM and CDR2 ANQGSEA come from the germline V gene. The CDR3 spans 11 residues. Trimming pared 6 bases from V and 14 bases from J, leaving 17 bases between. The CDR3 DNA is TGCAGCGTCGACATTAGAGGCACGGAGTTCTTC. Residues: CSVDIRGTEFF.

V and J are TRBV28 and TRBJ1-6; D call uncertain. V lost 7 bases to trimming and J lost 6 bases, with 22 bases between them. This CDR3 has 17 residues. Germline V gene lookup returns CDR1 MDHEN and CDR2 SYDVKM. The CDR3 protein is CASNPPSPQAINSPLHF. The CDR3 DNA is TGTGCCAGCAATCCGCCAAGCCCGCAGGCGATTAATTCACCCCTCCACTTT. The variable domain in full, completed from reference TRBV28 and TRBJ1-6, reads DVKVTQSSRYLVKRTGEKVFLECVQDMDHENMFWYRQDPGLGLRLIYFSYDVKMKEKGDIPEGYSVSREKKERFSLILESASTNQTSMYLCASNPPSPQAINSPLHFGNGTRLTVT.

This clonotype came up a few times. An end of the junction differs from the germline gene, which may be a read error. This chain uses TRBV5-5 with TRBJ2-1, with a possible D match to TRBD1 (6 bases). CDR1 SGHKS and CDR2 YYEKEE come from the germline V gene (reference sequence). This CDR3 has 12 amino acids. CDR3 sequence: CASSFSQGEEFF. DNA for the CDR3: TGTGCCAGCAGCTTCTCACAGGGTGAGGAGTTCTTC.

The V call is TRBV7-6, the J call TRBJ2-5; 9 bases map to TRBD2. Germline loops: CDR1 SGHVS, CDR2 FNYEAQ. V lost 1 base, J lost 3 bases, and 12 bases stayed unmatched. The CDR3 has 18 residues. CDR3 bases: TGTGCCAGCAGCTTAGACGTGGGGCTAGCGGGACCAGAAGAGACCCAGTACTTC. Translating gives CASSLDVGLAGPEETQYF. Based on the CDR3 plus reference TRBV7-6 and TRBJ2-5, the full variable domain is GAGVSQSPRYKVTKRGQDVALRCDPISGHVSLYWYRQALGQGPEFLTYFNYEAQQDKSGLPNDRFSAERPEGSISTLTIQRTEQRDSAMYRCASSLDVGLAGPEETQYFGPGTRLLVL.

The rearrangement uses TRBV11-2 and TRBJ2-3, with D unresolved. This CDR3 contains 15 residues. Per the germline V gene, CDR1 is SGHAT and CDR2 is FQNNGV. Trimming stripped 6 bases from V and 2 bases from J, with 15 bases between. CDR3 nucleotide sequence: TGTGCCAGCAGGTATAGGACGGATTTCACAGATACGCAGTATTTT. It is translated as CASRYRTDFTDTQYF.

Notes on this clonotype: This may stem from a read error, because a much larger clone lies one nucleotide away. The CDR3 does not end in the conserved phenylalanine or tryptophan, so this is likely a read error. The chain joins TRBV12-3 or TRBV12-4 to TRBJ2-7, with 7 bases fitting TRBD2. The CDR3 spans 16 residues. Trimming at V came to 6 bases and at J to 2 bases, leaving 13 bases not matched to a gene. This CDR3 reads CASSQDQASGAYEQYS. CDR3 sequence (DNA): TGTGCCAGCAGCCAAGATCAGGCTAGCGGCGCCTACGAGCAGTACTCC.